The clone carrying this T cell receptor beta chain has just a few counts. Germline CDR1 reads SQVTM; CDR2 reads ANQGSEA. V lost 1 base and J lost 4, with 19 bases in between. CDR3 length: 16 residues. This sample stems from a study of blood T cells in healthy people across ages. A second PCR, run for about 7 to 11 cycles, used a sample-barcoded 5' primer plus a J-beta primer mix. Each CDR3 protein is one row after TCRdb ran MiXCR on the 5' RACE reads. The sample lists about 640,000 distinct CDR3 sequences; around 54% were seen once. Sequencing was done on a sample of blood. This sequence originates from a man between 60 and 70 years old in good health. The chain couples TRBV29-1 to TRBJ1-2, with D unclear. The CDR3, as DNA: TGCAGCGTTGAAGTTCTCATTAGGGAATTTGGCTATGGCTACACCTTC. Translating it yields CSVEVLIREFGYGYTF.